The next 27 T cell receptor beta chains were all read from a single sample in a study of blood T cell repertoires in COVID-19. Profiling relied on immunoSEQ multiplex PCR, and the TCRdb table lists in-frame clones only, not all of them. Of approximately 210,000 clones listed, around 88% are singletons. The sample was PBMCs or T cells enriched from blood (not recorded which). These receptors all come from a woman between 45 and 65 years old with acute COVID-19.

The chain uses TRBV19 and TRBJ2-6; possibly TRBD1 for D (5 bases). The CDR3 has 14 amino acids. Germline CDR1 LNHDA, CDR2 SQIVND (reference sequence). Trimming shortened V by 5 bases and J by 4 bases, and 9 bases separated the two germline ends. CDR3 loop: CASSQGYGANVLTF. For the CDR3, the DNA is TGTGCCAGTAGTCAGGGCTACGGGGCCAACGTCCTGACTTTC.

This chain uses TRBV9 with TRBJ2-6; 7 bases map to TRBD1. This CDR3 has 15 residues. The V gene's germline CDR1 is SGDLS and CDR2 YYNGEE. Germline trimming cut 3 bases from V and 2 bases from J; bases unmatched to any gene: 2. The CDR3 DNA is TGTGCCAGCAGCGCGACAGGGACTGGGGCCAACGTCCTGACTTTC. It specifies CASSATGTGANVLTF.

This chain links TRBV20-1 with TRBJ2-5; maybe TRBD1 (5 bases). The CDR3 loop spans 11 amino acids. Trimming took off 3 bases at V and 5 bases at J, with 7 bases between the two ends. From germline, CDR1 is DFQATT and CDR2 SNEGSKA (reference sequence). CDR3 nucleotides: TGCAGTGCTAGCAAGGGGGAGACCCAGTACTTC. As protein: CSASKGETQYF.

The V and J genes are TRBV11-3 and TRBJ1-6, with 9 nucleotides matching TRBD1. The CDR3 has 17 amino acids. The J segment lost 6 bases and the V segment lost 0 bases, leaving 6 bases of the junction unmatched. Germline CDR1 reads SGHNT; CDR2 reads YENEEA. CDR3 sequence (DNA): TGTGCCAGCAGCTTAGATCGGACAGGGGTGGGTAATTCACCCCTCCACTTT. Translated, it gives CASSLDRTGVGNSPLHF.

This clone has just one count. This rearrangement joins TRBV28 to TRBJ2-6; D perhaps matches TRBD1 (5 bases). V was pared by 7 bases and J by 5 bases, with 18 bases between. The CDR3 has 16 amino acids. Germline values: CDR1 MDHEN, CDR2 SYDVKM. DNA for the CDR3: TGTGCCAGCACCCCCCAGGGCCTTAACTGGGCCAACGTCCTGACTTTC. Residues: CASTPQGLNWANVLTF.

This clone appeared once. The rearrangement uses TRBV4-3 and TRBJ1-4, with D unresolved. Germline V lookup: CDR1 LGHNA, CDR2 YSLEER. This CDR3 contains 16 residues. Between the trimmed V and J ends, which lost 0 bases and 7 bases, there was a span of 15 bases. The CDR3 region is CASSQDLSRVSEKLFF. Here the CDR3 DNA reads TGCGCCAGCAGCCAAGATCTGAGTCGGGTTAGTGAAAAACTGTTTTTT.

The CDR3 protein is CASSLAGSNSGANVLTF. CDR3 DNA: TGTGCCAGCAGCTTAGCGGGCAGCAACTCTGGGGCCAACGTCCTGACTTTC. The gene calls are TRBV7-2 and TRBJ2-6; D not resolved. Trimming shortened V by 0 bases and J by 0 bases, and 9 bases separated the two germline ends. The germline CDR1 and CDR2 sequences are SGHTA and FQGNSA. There are 17 residues in the CDR3.

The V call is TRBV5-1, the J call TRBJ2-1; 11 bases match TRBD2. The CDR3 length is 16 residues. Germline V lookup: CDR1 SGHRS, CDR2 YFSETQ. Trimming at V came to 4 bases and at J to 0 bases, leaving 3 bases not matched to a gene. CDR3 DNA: TGCGCCAGCAGCGTAACTAGCGGGAGCTCCTACAATGAGCAGTTCTTC. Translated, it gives CASSVTSGSSYNEQFF.

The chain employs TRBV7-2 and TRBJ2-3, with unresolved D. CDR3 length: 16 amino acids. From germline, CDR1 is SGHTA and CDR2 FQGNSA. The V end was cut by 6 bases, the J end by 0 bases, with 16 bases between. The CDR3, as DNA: TGTGCCAGCAGTCCACCAGGAAGACCTAGCACAGATACGCAGTATTTT. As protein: CASSPPGRPSTDTQYF.

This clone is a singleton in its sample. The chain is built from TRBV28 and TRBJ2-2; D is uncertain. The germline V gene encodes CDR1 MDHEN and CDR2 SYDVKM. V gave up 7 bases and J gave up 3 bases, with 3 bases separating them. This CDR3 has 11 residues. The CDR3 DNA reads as TGTGCCAGCACCGACACCGGGGAGCTGTTTTTT. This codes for CASTDTGELFF.

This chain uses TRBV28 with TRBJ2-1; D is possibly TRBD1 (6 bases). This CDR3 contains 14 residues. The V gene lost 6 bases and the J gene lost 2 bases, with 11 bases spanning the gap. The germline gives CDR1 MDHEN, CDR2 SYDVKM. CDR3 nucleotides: TGTGCCAGCAGCCCGGGACAACCCTACAATGAGCAGTTCTTC. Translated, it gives CASSPGQPYNEQFF.

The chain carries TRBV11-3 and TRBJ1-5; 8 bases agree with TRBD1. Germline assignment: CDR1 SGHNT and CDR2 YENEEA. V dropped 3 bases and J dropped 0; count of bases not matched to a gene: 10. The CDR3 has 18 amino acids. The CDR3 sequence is CASSLDREAPYSNQPQHF. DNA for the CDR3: TGTGCCAGCAGCTTGGACAGGGAAGCCCCTTATAGCAATCAGCCCCAGCATTTT.

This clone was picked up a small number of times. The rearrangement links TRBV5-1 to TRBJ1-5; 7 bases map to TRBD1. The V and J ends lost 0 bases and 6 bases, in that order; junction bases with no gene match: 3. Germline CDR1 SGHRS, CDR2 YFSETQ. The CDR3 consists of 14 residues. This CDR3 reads CASSLEGGTQPQHF. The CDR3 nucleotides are TGCGCCAGCAGCTTGGAAGGGGGCACTCAGCCCCAGCATTTT.

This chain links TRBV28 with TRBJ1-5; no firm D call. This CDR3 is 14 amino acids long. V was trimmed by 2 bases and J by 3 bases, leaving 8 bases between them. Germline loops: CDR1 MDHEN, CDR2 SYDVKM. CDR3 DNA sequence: TGTGCCAGCAGTTTAGCCGGGTTCAATCAGCCCCAGCATTTT. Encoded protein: CASSLAGFNQPQHF.

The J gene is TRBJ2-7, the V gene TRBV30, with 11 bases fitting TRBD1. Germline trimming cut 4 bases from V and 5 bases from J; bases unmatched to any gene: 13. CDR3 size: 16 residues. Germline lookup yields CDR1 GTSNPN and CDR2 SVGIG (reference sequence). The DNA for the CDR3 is TGTGCCTGGACCGAATTTCCGGGACAGGGGGTCCACGAGCAGTACTTC. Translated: CAWTEFPGQGVHEQYF. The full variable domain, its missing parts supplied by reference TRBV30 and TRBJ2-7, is SQTIHQWPATLVQPVGSPLSLECTVEGTSNPNLYWYRQAAGRGLQLLFYSVGIGQISSEVPQNLSASRPQDRQFILSSKKLLLSDSGFYLCAWTEFPGQGVHEQYFGPGTRLTVT.

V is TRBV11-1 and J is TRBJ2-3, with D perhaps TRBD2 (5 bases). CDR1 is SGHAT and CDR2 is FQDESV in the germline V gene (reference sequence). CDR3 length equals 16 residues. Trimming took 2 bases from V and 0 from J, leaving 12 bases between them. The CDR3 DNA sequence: TGTGCCAGCAGCTTACTAGCACGAAGCAGCACAGATACGCAGTATTTT. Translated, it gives CASSLLARSSTDTQYF.

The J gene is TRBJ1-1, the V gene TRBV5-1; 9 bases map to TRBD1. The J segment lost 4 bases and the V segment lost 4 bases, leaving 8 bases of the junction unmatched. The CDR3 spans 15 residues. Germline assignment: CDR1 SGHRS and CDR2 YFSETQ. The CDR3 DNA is TGCGCCAGCAGCATTACAGGGGGCGGGGGCACTGAAGCTTTCTTT. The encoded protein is CASSITGGGGTEAFF. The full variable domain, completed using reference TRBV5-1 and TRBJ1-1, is KAGVTQTPRYLIKTRGQQVTLSCSPISGHRSVSWYQQTPGQGLQFLFEYFSETQRNKGNFPGRFSGRQFSNSRSEMNVSTLELGDSALYLCASSITGGGGTEAFFGQGTRLTVV.

CDR3 sequence reads: CASSLAGVGYTF. The CDR3 DNA reads as TGTGCCAGCAGCTTAGCCGGGGTTGGCTACACCTTC. The chain is built from TRBV7-2 and TRBJ1-2; D is unresolved. The CDR3 has 12 residues. Trimming removed 0 bases at V and 7 bases at J, with 6 bases between. Germline V CDR1 and CDR2: SGHTA, FQGNSA.

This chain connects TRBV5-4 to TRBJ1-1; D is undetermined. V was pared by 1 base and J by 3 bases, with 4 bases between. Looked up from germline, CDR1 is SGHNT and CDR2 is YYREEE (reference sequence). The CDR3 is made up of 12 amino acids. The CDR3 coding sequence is TGTGCCAGCAGCTTGTCTGACACTGAAGCTTTCTTT. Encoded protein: CASSLSDTEAFF.

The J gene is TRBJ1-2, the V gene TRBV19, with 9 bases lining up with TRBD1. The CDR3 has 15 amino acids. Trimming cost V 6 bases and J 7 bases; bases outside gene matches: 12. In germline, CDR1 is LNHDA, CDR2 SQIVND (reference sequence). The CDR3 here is CASSRNRGREGGYTF. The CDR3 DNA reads TGTGCCAGTAGCCGAAACAGGGGGCGAGAAGGTGGCTACACCTTC. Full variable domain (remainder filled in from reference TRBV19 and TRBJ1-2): DGGITQSPKYLFRKEGQNVTLSCEQNLNHDAMYWYRQDPGQGLRLIYYSQIVNDFQKGDIAEGYSVSREKKESFPLTVTSAQKNPTAFYLCASSRNRGREGGYTFGSGTRLTVV.

CDR3: CAPGRDDNEQFF. In DNA, the CDR3 is TGTGCCCCCGGGAGGGACGACAATGAGCAGTTCTTC. The chain employs TRBV6-6 and TRBJ2-1; 8 bases fit TRBD2. Losses at the gene ends were 11 bases for V and 5 bases for J; bases not matched to a gene: 5. CDR1 and CDR2 from the germline V gene are MNHNY and SVGAGI (reference sequence). The CDR3 extends over 12 amino acids.

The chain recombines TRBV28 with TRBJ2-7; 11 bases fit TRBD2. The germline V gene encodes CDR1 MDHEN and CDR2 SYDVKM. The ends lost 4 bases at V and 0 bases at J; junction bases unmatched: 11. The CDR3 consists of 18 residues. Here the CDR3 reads CASSSYSGRAKSSYEQYF. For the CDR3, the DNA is TGTGCCAGCAGTTCTTATAGCGGGAGGGCCAAAAGCTCCTACGAGCAGTACTTC.

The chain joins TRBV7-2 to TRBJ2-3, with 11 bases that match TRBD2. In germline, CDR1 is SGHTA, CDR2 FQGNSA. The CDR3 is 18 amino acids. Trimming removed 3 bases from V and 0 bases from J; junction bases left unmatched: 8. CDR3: CASSFQPGLAASTDTQYF. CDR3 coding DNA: TGTGCCAGCAGCTTCCAGCCGGGACTAGCGGCGAGCACAGATACGCAGTATTTT.

The CDR3 DNA sequence: TGTGCCAGCAGTTGGGGCCCACAGGTCACAGATACGCAGTATTTT. The encoded protein is CASSWGPQVTDTQYF. The rearrangement links TRBV27 to TRBJ2-3, with a possible D match to TRBD1 (5 bases). The CDR3 is made up of 15 amino acids. Trimming shortened V by 4 bases and J by 2 bases, and 13 bases separated the two germline ends. Germline V gene sequence: CDR1 MNHEY, CDR2 SMNVEV (reference sequence).

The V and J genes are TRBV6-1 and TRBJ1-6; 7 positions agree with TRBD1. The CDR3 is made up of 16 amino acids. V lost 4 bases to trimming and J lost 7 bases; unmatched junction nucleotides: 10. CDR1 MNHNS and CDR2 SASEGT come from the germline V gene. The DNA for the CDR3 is TGTGCCAGCAGTGTCGACAGGGCACGAGGGAATTCACCCCTCCACTTT. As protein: CASSVDRARGNSPLHF.

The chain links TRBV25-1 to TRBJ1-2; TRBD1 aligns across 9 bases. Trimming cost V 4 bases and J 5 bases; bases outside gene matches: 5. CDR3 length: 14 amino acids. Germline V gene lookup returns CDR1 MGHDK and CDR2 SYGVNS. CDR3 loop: CASSVGTGPYGYTF. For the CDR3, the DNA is TGTGCCAGCAGTGTCGGGACAGGGCCTTATGGCTACACCTTC.

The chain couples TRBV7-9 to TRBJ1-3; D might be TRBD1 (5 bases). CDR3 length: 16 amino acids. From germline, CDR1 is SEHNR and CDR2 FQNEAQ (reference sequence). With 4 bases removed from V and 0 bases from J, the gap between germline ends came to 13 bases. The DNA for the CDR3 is TGTGCCAGCAGCTCGGCAGGGCCCCTCTCTGGAAACACCATATATTTT. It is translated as CASSSAGPLSGNTIYF.